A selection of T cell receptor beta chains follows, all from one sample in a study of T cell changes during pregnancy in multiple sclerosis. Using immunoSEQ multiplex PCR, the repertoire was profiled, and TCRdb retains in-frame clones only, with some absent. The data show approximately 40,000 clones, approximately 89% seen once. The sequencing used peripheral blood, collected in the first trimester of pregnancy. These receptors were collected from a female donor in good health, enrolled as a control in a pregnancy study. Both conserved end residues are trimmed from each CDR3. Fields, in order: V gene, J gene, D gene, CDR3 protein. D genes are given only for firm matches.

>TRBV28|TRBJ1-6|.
ASSLISGNSPLH
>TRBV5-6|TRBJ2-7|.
ASSLGRAYEQY
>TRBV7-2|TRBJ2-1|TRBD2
ASSTSGNNEQF
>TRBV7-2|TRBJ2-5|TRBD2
ASSSVGLAGGLETQY
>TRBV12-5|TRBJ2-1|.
ASGPPAGSYNEQF
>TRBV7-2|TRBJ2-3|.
ASSLGGSSDTQY
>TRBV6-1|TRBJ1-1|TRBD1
ASKDRGVLNTEAF
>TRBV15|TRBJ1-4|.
ATSRDPGTNEKLF
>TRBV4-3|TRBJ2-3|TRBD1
ASSQEGTDDTQY
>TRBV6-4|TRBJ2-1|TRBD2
ASSDTVASGGSEQF
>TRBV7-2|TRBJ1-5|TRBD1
ASSPGTGFNQPQH